Below are 21 T cell receptor beta chains sequenced from a single sample in a study of identical twins. In TCRdb, the 5' RACE reads were re-called with MiXCR into one record per CDR3 protein. The data show around 680,000 distinct CDR3 sequences, 8.6% seen once. These sequences were also reported in another study, on yellow fever vaccine responses in identical twins.

The sample was PBMCs. Receptors were obtained from a young woman in good health.

The chain employs TRBV3-1 and TRBJ1-2, with 9 bases matching TRBD1. CDR3 length equals 16 residues. Germline V CDR1 and CDR2: LGHDT, YNNKEL (reference sequence). V was clipped by 1 base and J by 6 bases; unmatched bases: 9. Here the CDR3 reads CASSQVPGQGRNGYTF. CDR3 sequence (DNA): TGTGCCAGCAGCCAAGTACCGGGACAGGGAAGAAATGGCTACACCTTC.

The genes are TRBV12-3 or TRBV12-4 and TRBJ1-6; D uncertain. Trimming took 4 bases from V and 4 from J, leaving 17 bases between them. The CDR3 extends over 17 amino acids. CDR3 nucleotide sequence: TGTGCCAGCAGTTCGTGGGTGGCTGGGCCTTATAATTCACCCCTCCACTTT. This translates into CASSSWVAGPYNSPLHF.

This sequence joins TRBV6-5 and TRBJ2-3, with D perhaps being TRBD1 or TRBD2 (5 bases each). CDR1 and CDR2 from the germline V gene are MNHEY and SVGAGI. V lost 4 bases and J lost 2, with 13 bases in between. There are 15 residues in the CDR3. The CDR3 region is CASSLLGTDTDTQYF. CDR3 DNA sequence: TGTGCCAGCAGTTTATTAGGGACCGACACAGATACGCAGTATTTT.

This clonotype was counted many times. The V call is TRBV29-1, the J call TRBJ2-7, with D perhaps being TRBD1 or TRBD2 (5 bases each). The germline V gene has CDR1 SQVTM and CDR2 ANQGSEA. The V gene lost 7 bases and the J gene lost 0 bases, with 22 bases spanning the gap. The CDR3 covers 16 residues. The CDR3 protein is CSGPGTDNLSSYEQYF. DNA of the CDR3: TGCAGCGGACCAGGGACGGACAACTTGAGCTCCTACGAGCAGTACTTC.

This clonotype was detected ten times or more. The CDR3 DNA is TGTGCCAGCAGCTTAGTAATGGGGCAGCTTAACACCCTAGCCAAAAACATTCAGTACTTC. Translating it yields CASSLVMGQLNTLAKNIQYF. V usage is TRBV11-2 and J usage is TRBJ2-4; TRBD1 might be the D (5 bases). The germline V gene has CDR1 SGHAT and CDR2 FQNNGV. The CDR3 consists of 20 residues. With 1 base removed from V and 0 bases from J, the gap between germline ends came to 22 bases.

This chain uses TRBV7-9 with TRBJ2-2; possible D gene TRBD2, 6 bases. Trimming left V 0 bases short and J 6 bases short, with 14 bases between. Germline loops: CDR1 SEHNR, CDR2 FQNEAQ (reference sequence). CDR3 length: 16 amino acids. CDR3 residues: CASSLATGTPAGELFF. CDR3 coding DNA: TGTGCCAGCAGCTTAGCGACTGGGACTCCAGCCGGGGAGCTGTTTTTT.

This clonotype showed up many times. The rearrangement joins TRBV7-8 to TRBJ2-2; 7 bases line up with TRBD2. Germline V gene lookup returns CDR1 SGHVS and CDR2 FQNEAQ. The CDR3 is 15 amino acids. Losses at the gene ends were 3 bases for V and 6 bases for J; bases not matched to a gene: 7. CDR3 in DNA: TGTGCCAGCAGCTTTCAGCGGGAATGGGCCGGGGAGCTGTTTTTT. It yields the protein CASSFQREWAGELFF. The whole variable domain, filled in from reference TRBV7-8 and TRBJ2-2, reads GAGVSQSPRYKVAKRGQDVALRCDPISGHVSLFWYQQALGQGPEFLTYFQNEAQLDKSGLPSDRFFAERPEGSVSTLKIQRTQQEDSAVYLCASSFQREWAGELFFGEGSRLTVL.

This clonotype was counted only a few times. This rearrangement joins TRBV27 to TRBJ1-4; D is unresolved. With 0 bases removed from V and 6 bases from J, the gap between germline ends came to 11 bases. The CDR3 contains 15 residues. Germline loops: CDR1 MNHEY, CDR2 SMNVEV (reference sequence). CDR3 in DNA: TGTGCCAGCAGTTTATCGTTGAGGGCTTATGAAAAACTGTTTTTT. Residues: CASSLSLRAYEKLFF.

The gene calls are TRBV5-1 and TRBJ2-3; D gene ambiguous. This CDR3 is built from 14 residues. V was cut by 2 bases and J by 4 bases, with 11 bases left in between. The germline CDR1 and CDR2 sequences are SGHRS and YFSETQ. CDR3 nucleotides: TGCGCCAGCAGCTTCGGCGCAGTCTCAGATACGCAGTATTTT. It yields the protein CASSFGAVSDTQYF.

This clonotype was observed at least ten times. The chain recombines TRBV20-1 with TRBJ2-1, with 16 nucleotides matching TRBD2. This CDR3 is 16 amino acids long. The germline V gene encodes CDR1 DFQATT and CDR2 SNEGSKA (reference sequence). With 3 bases clipped from V and 8 bases from J, the junction kept 7 bases outside the gene matches. Here the CDR3 reads CSASEGLAGGPDEQFF. For the CDR3, the DNA is TGCAGTGCTAGTGAGGGACTAGCGGGAGGGCCCGATGAGCAGTTCTTC.

This clonotype was seen many times. An end of the junction does not agree with germline; a read error may underlie this. This sequence joins TRBV5-1 and TRBJ2-7; 8 bases agree with TRBD2. This CDR3 is built from 13 residues. Germline V gene sequence: CDR1 SGHRS, CDR2 YFSETQ. The CDR3 bases are TGCGCCAGCAGTTTGGGGCGGGGGGACGAGCAGTACTTC. Amino acids: CASSLGRGDEQYF.

The gene calls are TRBV29-1 and TRBJ2-1; tentatively, D is TRBD2 (6 bases). Germline V gene data show CDR1 as SQVTM and CDR2 as ANQGSEA. The V end was cut by 5 bases, the J end by 2 bases, with 16 bases between. There are 15 residues in the CDR3. The CDR3 loop is CSVWGSSGAYNEQFF. The CDR3 region has the DNA TGCAGCGTTTGGGGGTCGTCGGGAGCCTACAATGAGCAGTTCTTC.

In its sample, this clonotype was seen a few times. The chain uses TRBV14 and TRBJ2-1; 7 bases agree with TRBD2. The germline CDR1 and CDR2 sequences are SGHDN and FVKESK. This CDR3 comprises 13 residues. J lost 12 bases, V lost 0 bases, and 5 bases had no gene match. The CDR3 DNA reads as TGTGCCAGCAGCCAAGATCTGGGGGGGGTGCAGTTCTTC. It yields the protein CASSQDLGGVQFF.

V usage is TRBV6-1 and J usage is TRBJ1-1; 8 positions match TRBD1. The junction had 7 bases not matched to a gene; V was cut back by 6 bases and J by 7 bases. The CDR3 is 13 amino acids. Looked up from germline, CDR1 is MNHNS and CDR2 is SASEGT. CDR3: CASSRGQGLEAFF. The CDR3 nucleotides are TGTGCCAGCAGCCGTGGACAGGGCCTTGAAGCTTTCTTT.

This clonotype was picked up a small number of times. V is TRBV10-3 and J is TRBJ2-5; 10 bases line up with TRBD2. Germline trimming cut 6 bases from V and 5 bases from J; bases unmatched to any gene: 6. The CDR3 is 14 residues long. CDR1 and CDR2 (germline): ENHRY, SYGVKD. The CDR3 nucleotides read TGTGCCATCAGAGATAGCGGGGGGATGGAGACCCAGTACTTC. This codes for CAIRDSGGMETQYF.

At least ten counts were recorded for this clonotype. This chain joins TRBV10-3 and TRBJ2-1; D may be TRBD2 (5 bases). CDR1 and CDR2 from the germline V gene are ENHRY and SYGVKD. The CDR3 has 11 residues. Deletions cut 2 bases from V and 9 bases from J, with 5 bases between. CDR3 in DNA: TGTGCCATCAGTGAGGGGAGTGAGCAGTTCTTC. Protein sequence: CAISEGSEQFF.

The gene calls are TRBV3-1 and TRBJ2-3, with no clear D. V was clipped by 0 bases and J by 11 bases, with 12 bases between them. This CDR3 comprises 13 residues. The germline CDR1 and CDR2 sequences are LGHDT and YNNKEL (reference sequence). The CDR3 DNA follows: TGTGCCAGCAGCCAAGATGGAGACATGGAGCAGTATTTT. It yields the protein CASSQDGDMEQYF.

The sample holds many counts of this clonotype. The chain uses TRBV29-1 and TRBJ2-3; maybe TRBD1 (5 bases). Germline V lookup: CDR1 SQVTM, CDR2 ANQGSEA. V was pared by 3 bases and J by 6 bases, with 22 bases between. The CDR3 has 16 residues. CDR3: CSVDIQGHIPVDTQYF. The CDR3 DNA follows: TGCAGCGTTGACATCCAGGGCCACATCCCGGTCGATACGCAGTATTTT.

The chain carries TRBV6-1 and TRBJ2-1; D tentatively reads TRBD1 or TRBD2 (6 bases each). This CDR3 has 15 amino acids. V lost 5 bases and J 7 bases, leaving 18 bases between the germline ends. Germline CDR1 and CDR2: MNHNS and SASEGT. The CDR3 DNA is TGTGCCAGCAGTCCCACGGGGGCGATCGGGAATGAGCAGTTCTTC. Protein: CASSPTGAIGNEQFF.

The J gene is TRBJ1-1, the V gene TRBV15, with a tentative D call TRBD1 (5 bases). V gave up 0 bases and J gave up 1 base, with 6 bases separating them. CDR3 length: 14 amino acids. Germline values: CDR1 LNHNV, CDR2 YYDKDF (reference sequence). DNA of the CDR3: TGTGCCACCAGCAGAGATGGGGGGAACACTGAAGCTTTCTTT. This gives the protein CATSRDGGNTEAFF.

This clonotype was observed at least ten times. The CDR3 region has the DNA TGTGCCAGCAGCCCTGATTCAGGGAGCTGGAACGGCTACACCTTC. Amino acids: CASSPDSGSWNGYTF. The chain recombines TRBV3-1 with TRBJ1-2, with D possibly being TRBD1 (5 bases). CDR3 length: 15 residues. V was shortened by 4 bases and J by 8 bases, with 20 bases between the two germline ends. The germline V gene has CDR1 LGHDT and CDR2 YNNKEL (reference sequence).